Here is one T cell receptor (beta chain) with its context. The entry originates in a study of blood T cell repertoires in COVID-19. Assay used: immunoSEQ multiplex PCR; TCRdb lists only in-frame clones, some missing. Counted here are about 22,000 clones, roughly 88% occurring once; the ten biggest clones make up 22%. The V and J ends lost 3 bases and 2 bases respectively, with 7 bases between them. The germline V gene has CDR1 MNHNS and CDR2 SASEGT. This CDR3 region has 13 residues. This TCR derives from a man of 80 years or more with active or convalescent COVID-19. The sample comprised peripheral blood. This chain uses TRBV6-1 with TRBJ1-1; D is undetermined. CDR3 in DNA: TGTGCCAGCAGTGAGACACCCAACACTGAAGCTTTCTTT. As protein: CASSETPNTEAFF.